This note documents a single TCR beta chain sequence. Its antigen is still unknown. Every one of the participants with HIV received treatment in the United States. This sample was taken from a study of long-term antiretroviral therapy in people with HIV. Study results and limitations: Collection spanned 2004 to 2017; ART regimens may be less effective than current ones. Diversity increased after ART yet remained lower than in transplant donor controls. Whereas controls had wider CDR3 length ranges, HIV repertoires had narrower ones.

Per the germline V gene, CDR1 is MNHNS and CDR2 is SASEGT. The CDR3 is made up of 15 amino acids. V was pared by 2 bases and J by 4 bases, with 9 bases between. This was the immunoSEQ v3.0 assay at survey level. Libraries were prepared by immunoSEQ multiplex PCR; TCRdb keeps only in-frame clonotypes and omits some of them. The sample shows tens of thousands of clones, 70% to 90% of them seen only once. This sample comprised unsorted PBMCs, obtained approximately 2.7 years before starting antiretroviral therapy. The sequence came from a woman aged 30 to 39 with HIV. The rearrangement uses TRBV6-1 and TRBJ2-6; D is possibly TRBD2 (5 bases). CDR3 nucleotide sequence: TGTGCCAGCAGTGAACGGGATATGGGGGCCAACGTCCTGACTTTC. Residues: CASSERDMGANVLTF.